A single sample is the source of the 11 T cell receptor beta chains below, sequenced in a study of monozygotic twins with inflammatory bowel disease. TCRdb re-called the 5' RACE reads and shows each CDR3 protein once, DNA omitted. The specimen's table records 440,000 or so distinct CDR3 sequences. The sequenced sample consisted of blood. Source of these receptors: a human donor with ulcerative colitis or Crohn's disease, or a healthy co-twin of an affected twin (not recorded which).

This chain joins TRBV2 and TRBJ1-2; TCRdb gives TRBD1 as the D gene, but with no DNA this cannot be confirmed. CDR3 length: 12 residues. Germline CDR1 reads SNHLY; CDR2 reads FYNNEI. CDR3 sequence reads: CASSGTFHGYTF.

CDR3 in amino acids: CAWSVVVFSTDTQYF. The rearrangement uses TRBV30 and TRBJ2-3. Germline CDR1 and CDR2: GTSNPN and SVGIG (reference sequence). CDR3 size: 15 residues.

The V and J genes are TRBV5-5 and TRBJ2-7; the D call of TRBD2 rests on TCRdb alone, since no DNA is present to check it. This CDR3 spans 15 amino acids. Germline assignment: CDR1 SGHKS and CDR2 YYEKEE (reference sequence). CDR3 sequence reads: CASSLERGSSYEQYF. The complete variable domain, with remaining parts taken from reference TRBV5-5 and TRBJ2-7, reads DAGVTQSPTHLIKTRGQQVTLRCSPISGHKSVSWYQQVLGQGPQFIFQYYEKEERGRGNFPDRFSARQFPNYSSELNVNALLLGDSALYLCASSLERGSSYEQYFGPGTRLTVT.

The chain couples TRBV29-1 to TRBJ1-2; absent DNA, TCRdb's TRBD1 call cannot be checked. CDR3 size: 14 residues. Germline V CDR1 and CDR2: SQVTM, ANQGSEA. CDR3 region: CSVTGTDKNYGYTF.

The chain couples TRBV4-1 to TRBJ2-7; TCRdb's D call of TRBD1 is untestable without DNA. This CDR3 is 14 amino acids long. Germline V gene data show CDR1 as MGHRA and CDR2 as YSYEKL. The CDR3 loop is CASSQAPTSYEQYF.

V and J are TRBV7-6 and TRBJ2-7; with no DNA, the TCRdb D assignment of TRBD1 cannot be verified. This CDR3 contains 16 residues. Germline V CDR1 and CDR2: SGHVS, FNYEAQ. CDR3 region: CASSLGQFPDSPEQYF.

The gene calls are TRBV28 and TRBJ2-1; lacking DNA, the TRBD2 call made by TCRdb goes unchecked. This CDR3 region has 17 residues. CDR1 MDHEN and CDR2 SYDVKM come from the germline V gene. Here the CDR3 reads CASSGQEREVEYNEQFF.

The rearrangement joins TRBV7-9 to TRBJ2-3; without DNA, the TCRdb call of TRBD1 cannot be checked. This CDR3 has 13 residues. Germline V CDR1 and CDR2: SEHNR, FQNEAQ (reference sequence). CDR3 amino acids: CASSYTGADTQYF.

The rearrangement joins TRBV11-2 to TRBJ1-6. Germline assignment: CDR1 SGHAT and CDR2 FQNNGV. This CDR3 comprises 16 residues. CDR3 sequence: CASSRGGGPYNSPLHF.

Here the CDR3 reads CASSLWSATRISGANVLTF. V gene TRBV27 combines with J gene TRBJ2-6; TCRdb calls TRBD2, which cannot be checked without DNA. Looked up from germline, CDR1 is MNHEY and CDR2 is SMNVEV (reference sequence). CDR3 length: 19 residues.

This chain links TRBV29-1 with TRBJ2-1. Germline CDR1 is SQVTM and CDR2 is ANQGSEA. The CDR3 is 13 residues long. CDR3 in amino acids: CSVEPSANNEQFF.